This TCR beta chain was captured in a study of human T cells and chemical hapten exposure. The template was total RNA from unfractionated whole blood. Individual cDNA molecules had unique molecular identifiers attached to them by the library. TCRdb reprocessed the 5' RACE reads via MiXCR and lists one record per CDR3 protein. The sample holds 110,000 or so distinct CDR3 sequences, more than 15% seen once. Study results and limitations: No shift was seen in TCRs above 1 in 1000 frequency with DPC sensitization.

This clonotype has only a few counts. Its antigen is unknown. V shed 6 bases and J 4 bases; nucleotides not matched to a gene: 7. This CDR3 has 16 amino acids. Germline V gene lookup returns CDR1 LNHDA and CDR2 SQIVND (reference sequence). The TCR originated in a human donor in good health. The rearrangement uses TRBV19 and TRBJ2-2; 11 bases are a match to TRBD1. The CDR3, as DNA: TGTGCCAGTAGCCGGACAGGGGGCGCTTCCACCGGGGAGCTGTTTTTT. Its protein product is CASSRTGGASTGELFF.